These T cell receptor beta chains were read from a single sample in a study of regulatory T cells in long-lasting Graves disease. TCRdb used MiXCR to reprocess the multiplex PCR reads, holding one entry per CDR3 protein. The sample records 400,000 to 500,000 distinct CDR3 sequences, about a sixth being singletons. This same sample was also part of a study on T cells in Graves' hyperthyroidism and ophthalmopathy.

The sample consisted of peripheral blood mononuclear cells (PBMCs), taken at new diagnosis, from a patient treated with antithyroid drugs. The receptors derive from a woman under 30 with Graves disease. Both conserved end residues are part of each CDR3. Fields, in order: CDR3 length, J gene, V gene, CDR3 protein.

len: 16; j_gene: TRBJ1-5; v_gene: TRBV5-5; CDR3aa: CASSLVGGRGNQPQHF
len: 13; j_gene: TRBJ2-1; v_gene: TRBV7-3; CDR3aa: CASSPGPHREQFF
len: 13; j_gene: TRBJ1-4; v_gene: TRBV27; CDR3aa: CASRDGEGEKLFF
len: 15; j_gene: TRBJ2-1; v_gene: TRBV19; CDR3aa: CASSNMGGLLNEQFF
len: 15; j_gene: TRBJ2-2; v_gene: TRBV28; CDR3aa: CASSVSGIGTGELFF
len: 15; j_gene: TRBJ2-1; v_gene: TRBV7-9; CDR3aa: CASSLVGASYNEQFF
len: 16; j_gene: TRBJ1-2; v_gene: TRBV27; CDR3aa: CASSLSGDVGPYGYTF
len: 14; j_gene: TRBJ2-5; v_gene: TRBV28; CDR3aa: CASSLMGQGKTQYF
len: 14; j_gene: TRBJ2-1; v_gene: TRBV27; CDR3aa: CASSLNGGYNEQFF
len: 15; j_gene: TRBJ2-2; v_gene: TRBV15; CDR3aa: CATSRDTARGGELFF
len: 16; j_gene: TRBJ2-1; v_gene: TRBV15; CDR3aa: CATSRGLAGNNNEQFF
len: 17; j_gene: TRBJ2-6; v_gene: TRBV4-3; CDR3aa: CASSPQNLLSGANVLTF
len: 20; j_gene: TRBJ2-5; v_gene: TRBV24-1; CDR3aa: CATSALDRLSDLGHRETQYF
len: 13; j_gene: TRBJ2-7; v_gene: TRBV27; CDR3aa: CASHSGGPYEQYF
len: 16; j_gene: TRBJ2-2; v_gene: TRBV10-3; CDR3aa: CAISGPSSGNTGELFF
len: 15; j_gene: TRBJ2-7; v_gene: TRBV28; CDR3aa: CASSPPWENSYEQYF
len: 14; j_gene: TRBJ1-5; v_gene: TRBV28; CDR3aa: CASSYWGMGQPQHF
len: 13; j_gene: TRBJ2-2; v_gene: TRBV4-1; CDR3aa: CASSQAFTGELFF
len: 17; j_gene: TRBJ1-4; v_gene: TRBV28; CDR3aa: CASRNDRGPGTNEKLFF
len: 14; j_gene: TRBJ2-7; v_gene: TRBV19; CDR3aa: CASSILDKTYEQYF
len: 15; j_gene: TRBJ2-1; v_gene: TRBV12-3/TRBV12-4; CDR3aa: CASSLAGLADNEQFF
len: 13; j_gene: TRBJ1-1; v_gene: TRBV9; CDR3aa: CASSVVGNTKAFF
len: 15; j_gene: TRBJ2-7; v_gene: TRBV30; CDR3aa: CAWSVSTAPNYEQYF
len: 18; j_gene: TRBJ2-1; v_gene: TRBV14; CDR3aa: CASSQDDPGREFGNEQFF
len: 13; j_gene: TRBJ1-1; v_gene: TRBV2; CDR3aa: CASSVRQNTEAFF
len: 16; j_gene: TRBJ2-5; v_gene: TRBV20-1; CDR3aa: CSARDVAGEGQETQYF
len: 15; j_gene: TRBJ2-6; v_gene: TRBV5-4; CDR3aa: CASSAKSSGANVLTF
len: 14; j_gene: TRBJ1-2; v_gene: TRBV2; CDR3aa: CASRRGGTDYGYTF
len: 13; j_gene: TRBJ2-2; v_gene: TRBV28; CDR3aa: CASSTQGTGELFF
len: 14; j_gene: TRBJ2-2; v_gene: TRBV20-1; CDR3aa: CSARTGANTGELFF
len: 14; j_gene: TRBJ1-2; v_gene: TRBV20-1; CDR3aa: CSARDPGWDTGYTF
len: 15; j_gene: TRBJ2-2; v_gene: TRBV27; CDR3aa: CASSLLGGTAGKLFF
len: 16; j_gene: TRBJ2-7; v_gene: TRBV6-5; CDR3aa: CASSYWGGSFSYEQYF